This T cell receptor beta chain was retrieved from a study of vaccination effects on CD4 cells after COVID-19. Some clones are missing from TCRdb's copy, which holds only in-frame ones; the method was immunoSEQ multiplex PCR. Here the sample spans some 24,000 clones, 60% to 80% being singletons. V lost 0 bases and J lost 2, with 7 bases in between. CDR3 length: 13 amino acids. Germline CDR1 and CDR2: GTSNPN and SVGIG (reference sequence). Remarks on this clone: Its antigen remains unknown.

Sequencing in the ViraFEST assay came after antigen-specific CD4+ T cells had been expanded with viral peptide pools, which were used to stimulate PBMC. CD4+ T cells were isolated after around ten days of culture. The person acquired a PCR-confirmed SARS-CoV-2 infection between March and December 2020. This receptor was taken from a human donor who had a prior SARS-CoV-2 infection. The sample here was CD4+ T cells from PBMCs cultured with SARS-CoV-2 spike peptides, taken before COVID-19 vaccination. This chain connects TRBV30 to TRBJ2-5, with D unresolved. The CDR3 sequence is CAWSVSFQETQYF. The CDR3 DNA is TGTGCCTGGAGTGTTTCGTTTCAAGAGACCCAGTACTTC.